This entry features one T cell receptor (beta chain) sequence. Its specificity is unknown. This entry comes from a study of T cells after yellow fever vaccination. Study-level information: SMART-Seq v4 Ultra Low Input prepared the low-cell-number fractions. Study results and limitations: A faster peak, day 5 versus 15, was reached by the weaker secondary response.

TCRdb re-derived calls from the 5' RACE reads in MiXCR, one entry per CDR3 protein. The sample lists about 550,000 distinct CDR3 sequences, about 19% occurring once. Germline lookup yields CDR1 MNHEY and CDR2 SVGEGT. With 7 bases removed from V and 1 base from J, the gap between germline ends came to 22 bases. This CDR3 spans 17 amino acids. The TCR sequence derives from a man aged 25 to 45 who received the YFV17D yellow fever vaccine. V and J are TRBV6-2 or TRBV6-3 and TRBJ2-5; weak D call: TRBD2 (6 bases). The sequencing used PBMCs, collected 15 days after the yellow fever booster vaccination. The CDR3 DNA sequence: TGTGCCAGCACCCCCGAAGAGACGATGGGGGGCCAAGAGACCCAGTACTTC. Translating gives CASTPEETMGGQETQYF.